This TCR beta chain is drawn from a study of PD-L1 blockade in urothelial cancer. Study overall: Anywhere from 0 to 3 prior chemotherapy regimens had been received by patients.

Noted time point: pretreatment peripheral blood. Sequenced by immunoSEQ multiplex PCR; TCRdb stores in-frame clones only, minus some. Of tens of thousands of clones listed, 87% are singletons. The receptor's source is a woman aged 55-69 years with urothelial cancer. The material was PBMCs, obtained around atezolizumab (anti-PD-L1) treatment.

The CDR3 is CASSPRAGTDTQYF. In nucleotides, the CDR3 is TGTGCCAGCAGCCCCAGGGCGGGAACAGATACGCAGTATTTT. The chain employs TRBV7-2 and TRBJ2-3, with D perhaps matching TRBD2 (6 bases). CDR1 and CDR2 from the germline V gene are SGHTA and FQGNSA. Deletions cut 5 bases from V and 3 bases from J, with 12 bases between. The CDR3 has 14 residues.